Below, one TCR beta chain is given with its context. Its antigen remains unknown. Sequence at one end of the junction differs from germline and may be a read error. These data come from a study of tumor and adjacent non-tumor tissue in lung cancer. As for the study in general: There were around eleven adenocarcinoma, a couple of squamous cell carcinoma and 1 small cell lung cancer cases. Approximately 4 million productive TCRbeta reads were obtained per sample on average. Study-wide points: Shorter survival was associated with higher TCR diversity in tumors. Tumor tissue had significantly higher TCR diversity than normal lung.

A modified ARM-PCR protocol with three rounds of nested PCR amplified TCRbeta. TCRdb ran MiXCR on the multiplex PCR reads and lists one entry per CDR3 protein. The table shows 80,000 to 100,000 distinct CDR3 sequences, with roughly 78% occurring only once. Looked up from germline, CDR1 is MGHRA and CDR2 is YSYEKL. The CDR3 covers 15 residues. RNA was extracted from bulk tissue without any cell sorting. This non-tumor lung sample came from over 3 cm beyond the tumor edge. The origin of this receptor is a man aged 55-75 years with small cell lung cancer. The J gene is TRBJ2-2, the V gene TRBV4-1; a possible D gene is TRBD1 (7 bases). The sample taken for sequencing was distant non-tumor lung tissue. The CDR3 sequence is CASNCRGAYTGELLF. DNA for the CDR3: TGCGCCAGCAACTGCAGGGGGGCCTATACCGGGGAACTGCTTTTT.